Listed below are T cell receptor beta chains from one sample, sequenced in a study of Ad26.COV2.S vaccination and SARS-CoV-2 variants. Produced via immunoSEQ multiplex PCR; TCRdb's table is partial and in-frame only. The sample carries hundreds of thousands of clones, about 90% recorded once. The sample was peripheral blood, taken in a trial of Ad26.COV2.S vaccine versus placebo. The receptors originated from a person between 18 and 65 years old who received the Ad26.COV2.S COVID-19 vaccine or a placebo. The CDR3 runs from the conserved cysteine through the conserved F or W. Each record gives: J gene, D gene, clone size, CDR3 length, V gene, CDR3 DNA, CDR3 protein. D genes are given only for firm matches. Rows give clone size only sometimes, using once, few, many, or a class for an expanded clone.

TRBJ1-1	NA	NA	11	TRBV4-3	TGCGCCAGCAGCCGGGGAACAGAAGCTTTCTTT	CASSRGTEAFF
TRBJ2-7	NA	NA	13	TRBV27	TGTGCCAGCAGTTTCCGGGGTTCTTACGAGCAGTACTTC	CASSFRGSYEQYF
TRBJ1-1	NA	NA	14	TRBV19	TGTGCCAGTTCTCAACAGGGCCCAGGGGCTGAAGCTTTCTTT	CASSQQGPGAEAFF
TRBJ1-6	NA	NA	17	TRBV10-3	TGTGCCATCAGTGAGGAGAATTCCGGGACACTTAATTCACCCCTCCACTTT	CAISEENSGTLNSPLHF
TRBJ1-2	NA	NA	14	TRBV7-9	TGTGCCAGCAGCTTTTACGGTACTAACTATGGCTACACCTTC	CASSFYGTNYGYTF
TRBJ1-1	NA	NA	15	TRBV3-1/TRBV3-2	TGTGCCAGCAGCCTTACGCCCTCTGGGGGCAATGAAGCTTTCTTT	CASSLTPSGGNEAFF
TRBJ2-7	NA	NA	11	TRBV27	TGTGCCAGCAGTCCCGGGATCGAGCAGTACTTC	CASSPGIEQYF
TRBJ2-3	TRBD2	NA	16	TRBV7-2	TGTGCCAGCAGCTTCGGTCTAGCGGGAGTTACAGATACGCAGTATTTT	CASSFGLAGVTDTQYF
TRBJ2-7	NA	NA	14	TRBV6-5	TGTGCCAGCAGTTACTTTCAGGCTTCCTACGAGCAGTACTTC	CASSYFQASYEQYF
TRBJ2-7	NA	NA	15	TRBV21-1	TGTGCCAGCAGCAAACCTCTGGAAAAAACCTACGAGCAGTACTTC	CASSKPLEKTYEQYF
TRBJ1-2	NA	NA	12	TRBV10-3	TGTGCCATCAGCGCTCCGCTCTATGGCTACACCTTC	CAISAPLYGYTF
TRBJ2-7	TRBD1	few	18	TRBV14	TGTGCCAGCAGCCAAAGCGGGACAGGGGGCGTAACGTCCTACGAGCAGTACTTC	CASSQSGTGGVTSYEQYF
TRBJ2-3	NA	once	15	TRBV3-1/TRBV3-2	TGTGCCAGCAGCCAAGATAGCGACAGTACAGATACGCAGTATTTT	CASSQDSDSTDTQYF
TRBJ2-1	NA	NA	14	TRBV11-3	TGTGCCAGCAGCCCGAGGGGTGTTTACAATGAGCAGTTCTTC	CASSPRGVYNEQFF
TRBJ2-1	TRBD1	NA	14	TRBV5-1	TGCGCCAGCAGCCGCCCGGACAGGGGCAATGAGCAGTTCTTC	CASSRPDRGNEQFF
TRBJ2-1	NA	NA	14	TRBV19	TGTGCCAGTAGTCAGGGGAGGGGACCCAATGAGCAGTTCTTC	CASSQGRGPNEQFF
TRBJ2-5	NA	NA	12	TRBV24-1	TGTGCCACCAGTGATTTAAGGGGAGTTCAGTACTTC	CATSDLRGVQYF
TRBJ2-2	TRBD1	NA	16	TRBV7-9	TGTGCCAGCAGCCCGGCCGGACAGGGATCTCTCGGGGAGCTGTTTTTT	CASSPAGQGSLGELFF
TRBJ2-4	TRBD1	NA	13	TRBV3-1/TRBV3-2	TGTGCCAGCAGCCTCAGGACAGGGGGCATTCAGTACTTC	CASSLRTGGIQYF
TRBJ1-3	NA	few	14	TRBV11-2	TGTGCCAGCAGTTTCGAAGGTAGAGGAAACACCATATATTTT	CASSFEGRGNTIYF
TRBJ2-2	NA	NA	12	TRBV7-3	TGTGCCAGCAGCCGCGTAACCGGGGAGCTGTTTTTT	CASSRVTGELFF
TRBJ2-2	TRBD2	NA	19	TRBV4-2	TGTGCCAGCAGCCAGGCGACGGGACTAGCGGGGGGCCCGGCCGGGGAGCTGTTTTTT	CASSQATGLAGGPAGELFF
TRBJ1-2	NA	NA	15	TRBV6-5	TGTGCCAGCACCCAGACAGCAGCTACTAACTATGGCTACACCTTC	CASTQTAATNYGYTF
TRBJ2-1	TRBD2	NA	17	TRBV4-2	TGTGCCAGCAGTCTAAGTGGGCTAGCGGGGGACAAACCGCAGCAGTTCTTC	CASSLSGLAGDKPQQFF
TRBJ2-3	TRBD1	NA	15	TRBV27	TGTGCCAGCAGTGTGGACAGGGGGCGCGGGAATACGCAGTATTTT	CASSVDRGRGNTQYF
TRBJ2-1	NA	NA	14	TRBV19	TGTGCCAGTAGTATAGATTACCGGGACAATGAGCAGTTCTTC	CASSIDYRDNEQFF
TRBJ1-3	NA	NA	14	TRBV6-5	TGTGCCAGCAGACCCGGGACAACTGGAAACACCATATATTTT	CASRPGTTGNTIYF
TRBJ2-2	NA	NA	14	TRBV19	TGTGCCAGTAGTATCCAGCTACACACCGGGGAGCTGTTTTTT	CASSIQLHTGELFF
TRBJ2-1	TRBD2	NA	18	TRBV24-1	TGTGCCACCAGTGATTTGCCGGCTAGCGGGAGTGTCTACAATGAGCAGTTCTTC	CATSDLPASGSVYNEQFF
TRBJ2-1	TRBD2	NA	15	TRBV24-1	TGTGCCACCAGTGAACCCGGGACTAGAGACCGTGAGCAGTTCTTC	CATSEPGTRDREQFF
TRBJ1-5	NA	NA	13	TRBV7-2	TGTGCCAGCAGCTTAAATAGCAATCAGCCCCAGCATTTT	CASSLNSNQPQHF
TRBJ1-2	TRBD1	NA	14	TRBV10-3	TGTGCCATCAGTGACGACAGGGGTCCCTATGGCTACACCTTC	CAISDDRGPYGYTF
TRBJ1-3	NA	NA	16	TRBV18	TGTGCCAGCTCCCCGGGCCAGGGGAGCTCTGGAAACACCATATATTTT	CASSPGQGSSGNTIYF
TRBJ2-6	NA	NA	14	TRBV19	TGTGCCAGTAGTATCAATTTCCGGGCCAACGTCCTGACTTTC	CASSINFRANVLTF
TRBJ1-1	NA	NA	14	TRBV29-1	TGCAGCGTTGAAAAGTCAGGGCTGAACACTGAAGCTTTCTTT	CSVEKSGLNTEAFF